This is a list of T cell receptor beta chains from one sample in a study of a mutant IDH1 vaccine in newly diagnosed glioma. Profiled with immunoSEQ multiplex PCR; TCRdb holds only in-frame clones, not every one. This table has tens of thousands of clones, approximately 65% appearing once. The antigens of these receptors remain unknown. The sequenced sample was peripheral blood mononuclear cells (PBMCs), obtained from a glioma patient whose treatment included an IDH1 peptide vaccine. The receptors here all came from a man in his forties with glioma. Some clones in this sample may be carry-over from other donors' samples. The CDR3 runs from the conserved cysteine through the conserved F or W. Each record gives: J gene, D gene, V gene, clone size, CDR3 DNA, CDR3 protein. D genes are given only for firm matches. Clone size appears in some rows only: once, few, many, or a class for an expanded clone.

TRBJ1-2,TRBD1,TRBV25-1,-,TGTGCCAGCAGTCCCCCCCGGACAGGGGGTCATGGCTACACCTTC,CASSPPRTGGHGYTF
TRBJ2-5,TRBD2,TRBV10-2,few,TGCGCCAGCAGTGAGAGGCGTTTGGCGGGGGGGAGGGAGACCCAGTACTTC,CASSERRLAGGRETQYF
TRBJ2-5,TRBD2,TRBV4-2,once,TGTGCCAGCAGCCAAGCAGCGGGGGCCGGGTACCAAGAGACCCAGTACTTC,CASSQAAGAGYQETQYF
TRBJ1-1,-,TRBV30,-,TGTGCCTGGGACCGGGCTACGAACACTGAAGCTTTCTTT,CAWDRATNTEAFF
TRBJ1-1,TRBD1,TRBV10-1,-,TGCGCCAGCAGTGAGAGTAGGGGGCGAAAAGGCCGGGGTGAAGCTTTCTTT,CASSESRGRKGRGEAFF
TRBJ1-5,-,TRBV2,-,TGTGCCAGCAGATGGGGGAATAGCAATCAGCCCCAGCATTTT,CASRWGNSNQPQHF
TRBJ1-1,-,TRBV11-2,few,TGTGCCAGCAGCTTAACATTTCCCGGCCCGAACACTGAAGCTTTCTTT,CASSLTFPGPNTEAFF
TRBJ1-1,-,TRBV6-5,few,TGTGCCAGTAGAGGGGCCACTGAAGCTTTCTTT,CASRGATEAFF
TRBJ2-4,TRBD2,TRBV4-2,few,TGTGCCAGCAGCCAAAACAGCGGGGGGGCCAACATTCAGTACTTC,CASSQNSGGANIQYF
TRBJ2-6,-,TRBV7-2,few,TGTGCCAGCAGCTTAGGGTCCATCTCTGGGGCCAACGTCCTGACTTTC,CASSLGSISGANVLTF
TRBJ2-5,TRBD2,TRBV5-6,-,TGTGCCAGCAGCTCCCCCTTCGCCGGGGGGGGCCTCCAAGAGACCCAGTACTTC,CASSSPFAGGGLQETQYF
TRBJ1-1,-,TRBV12-5,-,TGTGCTAGTGGTTTGGGCCCCGACAGGAACACTGAAGCTTTCTTT,CASGLGPDRNTEAFF
TRBJ1-1,-,TRBV7-9,few,TGTGCCAGCAGCTTATCCCAGCTAGAAGCTTTCTTT,CASSLSQLEAFF
TRBJ2-2,-,TRBV4-1,-,TGCGCCAGCAGCCAAGAAACAGGGCCAAACACCGGGGAGCTGTTTTTT,CASSQETGPNTGELFF
TRBJ1-5,TRBD1,TRBV7-2,-,TGTGCCAGCAGCCGGGACAGGGGCTTGGGTCAGCCCCAGCATTTT,CASSRDRGLGQPQHF
TRBJ1-5,-,TRBV5-1,-,TGCGCCAGCAGCCCCGAGGCGGGGTGGAATCAGCCCCAGCATTTT,CASSPEAGWNQPQHF
TRBJ1-4,TRBD1,TRBV19,-,TGTGCCAGTAGTTCAGGGGGAGGTGAAAAACTGTTTTTT,CASSSGGGEKLFF
TRBJ2-2,TRBD1,TRBV27,-,TGTGCCAGCAGTACCGGGACAGGGAGCGGGGAGCTGTTTTTT,CASSTGTGSGELFF
TRBJ1-6,-,TRBV4-1,-,TGCGCCAGCAGCCAAGACGTGGGCAGCTATAATTCACCCCTCCACTTT,CASSQDVGSYNSPLHF
TRBJ2-3,-,TRBV30,-,TGTGCCTGGGATTTGAGCACAGATACGCAGTATTTT,CAWDLSTDTQYF
TRBJ2-1,-,TRBV5-6,-,TGTGCCAGCAGCAGGTACGTTGGGAGCTCCTACAATGAGCAGTTCTTC,CASSRYVGSSYNEQFF
TRBJ1-3,-,TRBV5-1,-,TGCGCCAGCAGCTTGGACCTGCGACAGCAACGCTCTGGAAACACCATATATTTT,CASSLDLRQQRSGNTIYF
TRBJ2-1,TRBD2,TRBV5-5,-,TGTGCCAGCAGCTTGAATAGCGGGGGGCTTGTAAGAGGGGAGCAGTTCTTC,CASSLNSGGLVRGEQFF
TRBJ2-5,-,TRBV25-1,-,TGTGCCAGCAGTGATCCCAGGGGAGGGGGAGAGACCCAGTACTTC,CASSDPRGGGETQYF
TRBJ1-2,-,TRBV5-1,-,TGCGCCAGCAGCTCGGAGCAGAGATCCTATGGCTACACCTTC,CASSSEQRSYGYTF
TRBJ2-7,TRBD1,TRBV2,-,TGTGCCAGCAGTGTCGTGACAGGGGGCGTCGAGCAGTACTTC,CASSVVTGGVEQYF
TRBJ1-2,-,TRBV6-1,few,TGTGCCAGCAGTGGTGGATATGGCTACACCTTC,CASSGGYGYTF
TRBJ1-1,-,TRBV5-6,few,TGTGCCAGCAGCTTCCCAACAATGAACACTGAAGCTTTCTTT,CASSFPTMNTEAFF
TRBJ2-3,-,TRBV4-1,-,TGCGCCAGCAGCCAAGTAATACCGTACCTCACAGATACGCAGTATTTT,CASSQVIPYLTDTQYF
TRBJ1-2,-,TRBV9,-,TGTGCCAGCAGCGCCAGCCAACTTAACTATGGCTACACCTTC,CASSASQLNYGYTF
TRBJ1-1,-,TRBV6-1,-,TGTGCCAGCAGATGGGGTTCGGGCACTGAAGCTTTCTTT,CASRWGSGTEAFF
TRBJ1-5,-,TRBV2,few,TGTGCCAGCAGTGTCTCTAGGGGCAATCAGCCCCAGCATTTT,CASSVSRGNQPQHF
TRBJ2-1,-,TRBV5-6,few,TGTGCCAGCAGCGGAGGGGCCTACAATGAGCAGTTCTTC,CASSGGAYNEQFF
TRBJ1-1,-,TRBV5-1,-,TGCGCCAGCAGCTTACAGGGTGTTAACACTGAAGCTTTCTTT,CASSLQGVNTEAFF
TRBJ2-3,-,TRBV15,-,TGTGCCACCAGCGAGGGGTACGATACGCAGTATTTT,CATSEGYDTQYF
TRBJ1-2,-,TRBV6-1,-,TGTGCCAGCACCCTCGGTGGGGGCTCCAAGGGCTACACCTTC,CASTLGGGSKGYTF
TRBJ1-1,TRBD1,TRBV6-5,-,TGTGCCAGCGCCCGGACAGGGGATCAGGGAACTGAAGCTTTCTTT,CASARTGDQGTEAFF
TRBJ2-7,TRBD1,TRBV6-1,-,TGTGCCAGCAGTGCACAGTACCGTTGGGACAGTTTCGACGAGCAGTACTTC,CASSAQYRWDSFDEQYF
TRBJ2-1,-,TRBV30,-,TGTGCCTGGAGTAGGGGACCGCTCCAGAATGAGCAGTTCTTC,CAWSRGPLQNEQFF
TRBJ2-7,TRBD1,TRBV6-5,few,TGTGCCAGCACACCGACAGGGACCTACGAGCAGTACTTC,CASTPTGTYEQYF